This TCR beta chain appears in the sequencing data of a study of blood T cell repertoires in COVID-19. Whole-study context: Donors in the United States, Italy and Spain gave samples during acute or convalescent COVID-19.

Original processing methods: Nucleated cell number was recorded as an estimate derived from reference gene primer amplification. Libraries were prepared by immunoSEQ multiplex PCR; TCRdb keeps only in-frame clonotypes and omits some of them. That table supplies the V and J calls and clone size; D and trimming were determined from the DNA. The sample consists of 250,000 or so clones, 75% to 90% of them appearing once. Germline V lookup: CDR1 WSHSY, CDR2 SAAADI. Trimming stripped 3 bases from V and 2 bases from J, with 10 bases between. This CDR3 has 14 residues. Ages ranged from about 18 to 89 years, with residence in some 25 US areas. Within 2 weeks before study entry, exposed participants met a COVID-19 case.

This receptor was taken from a man aged 45-65 years who had been exposed to COVID-19. The sample comprised PBMCs or T cells enriched from blood (not recorded which). The chain has TRBV10-2 and TRBJ2-5, with a possible D match to TRBD2 (6 bases). CDR3 nucleotide sequence: TGCGCCAGCAGTGAATGGGACTTTCAAGAGACCCAGTACTTC. It is translated as CASSEWDFQETQYF.